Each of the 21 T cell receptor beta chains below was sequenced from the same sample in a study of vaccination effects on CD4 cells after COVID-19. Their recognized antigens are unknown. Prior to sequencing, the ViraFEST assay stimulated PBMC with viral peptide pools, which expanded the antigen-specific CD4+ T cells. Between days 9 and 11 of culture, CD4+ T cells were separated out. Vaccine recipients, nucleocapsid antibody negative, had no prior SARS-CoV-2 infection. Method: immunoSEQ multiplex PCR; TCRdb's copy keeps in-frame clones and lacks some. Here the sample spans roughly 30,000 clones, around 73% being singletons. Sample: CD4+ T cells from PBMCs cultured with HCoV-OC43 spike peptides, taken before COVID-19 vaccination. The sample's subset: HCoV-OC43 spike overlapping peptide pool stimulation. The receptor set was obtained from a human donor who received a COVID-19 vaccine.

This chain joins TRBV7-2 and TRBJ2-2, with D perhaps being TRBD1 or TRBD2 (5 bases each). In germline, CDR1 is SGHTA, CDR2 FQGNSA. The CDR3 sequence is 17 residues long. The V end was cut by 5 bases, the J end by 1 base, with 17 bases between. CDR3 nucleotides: TGTGCCAGCAGCCTTTACTCCGGGACGGTGAACACCGGGGAGCTGTTTTTT. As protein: CASSLYSGTVNTGELFF.

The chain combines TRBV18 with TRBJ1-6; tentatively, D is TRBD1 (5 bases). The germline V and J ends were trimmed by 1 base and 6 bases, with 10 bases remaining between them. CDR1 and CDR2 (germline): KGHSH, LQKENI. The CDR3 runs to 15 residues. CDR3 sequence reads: CASSPRGESNSPLHF. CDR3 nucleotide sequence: TGTGCCAGCTCACCACGGGGGGAAAGTAATTCACCCCTCCACTTT.

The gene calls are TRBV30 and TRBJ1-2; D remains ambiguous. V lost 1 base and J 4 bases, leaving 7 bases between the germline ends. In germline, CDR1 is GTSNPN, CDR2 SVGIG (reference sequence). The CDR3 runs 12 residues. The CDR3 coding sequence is TGTGCCTGGAGTGGTCTATTCTATGGCTACACCTTC. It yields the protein CAWSGLFYGYTF.

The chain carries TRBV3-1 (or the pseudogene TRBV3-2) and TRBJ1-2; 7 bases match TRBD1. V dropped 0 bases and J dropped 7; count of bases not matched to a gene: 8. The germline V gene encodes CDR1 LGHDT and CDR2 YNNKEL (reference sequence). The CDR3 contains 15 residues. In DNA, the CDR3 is TGTGCCAGCAGCCAAGAGAAGGGGGCGCGGATTGGCTACACCTTC. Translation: CASSQEKGARIGYTF.

This CDR3 reads CASSFDGRYGYTF. CDR3 DNA sequence: TGTGCCAGCAGTTTTGACGGACGCTATGGCTACACCTTC. The V gene is TRBV12-3 or TRBV12-4, the J gene TRBJ1-2; no firm D call. This CDR3 has 13 amino acids. V was shortened by 3 bases and J by 4 bases, with 9 bases between the two germline ends.

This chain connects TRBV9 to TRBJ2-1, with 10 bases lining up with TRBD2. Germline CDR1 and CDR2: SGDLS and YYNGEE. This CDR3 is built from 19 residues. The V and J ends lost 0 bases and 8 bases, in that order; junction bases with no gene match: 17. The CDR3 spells CASSVAGGVGLAGADEQFF. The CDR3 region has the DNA TGTGCCAGCAGCGTAGCTGGGGGGGTAGGGCTAGCGGGAGCCGATGAGCAGTTCTTC.

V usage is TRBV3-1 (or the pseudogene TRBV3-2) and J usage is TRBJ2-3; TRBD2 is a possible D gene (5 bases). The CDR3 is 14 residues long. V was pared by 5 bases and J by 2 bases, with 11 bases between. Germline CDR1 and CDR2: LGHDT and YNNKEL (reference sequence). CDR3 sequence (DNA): TGTGCCAGCAGCGAGCGGCAGATCACAGATACGCAGTATTTT. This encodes CASSERQITDTQYF.

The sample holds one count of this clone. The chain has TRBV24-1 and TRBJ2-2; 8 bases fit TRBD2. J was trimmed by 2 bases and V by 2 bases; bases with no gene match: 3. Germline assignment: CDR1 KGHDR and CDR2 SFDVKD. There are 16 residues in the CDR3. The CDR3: CATSDSGRGNTGELFF. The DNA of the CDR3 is TGTGCCACCAGTGATTCCGGGAGGGGCAACACCGGGGAGCTGTTTTTT.

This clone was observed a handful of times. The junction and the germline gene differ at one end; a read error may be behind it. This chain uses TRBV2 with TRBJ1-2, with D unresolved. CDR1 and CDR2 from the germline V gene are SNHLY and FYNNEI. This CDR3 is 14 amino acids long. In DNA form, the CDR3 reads TGTGCCAGCAGGGAAGGACGGGCGAACTATGGCTACACCTTC. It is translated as CASREGRANYGYTF.

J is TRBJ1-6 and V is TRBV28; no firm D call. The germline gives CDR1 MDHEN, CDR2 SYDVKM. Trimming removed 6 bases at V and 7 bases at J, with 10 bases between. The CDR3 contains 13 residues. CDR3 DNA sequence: TGTGCCAGCAGAGGACGGCTGAATTCACCCCTCCACTTT. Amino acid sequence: CASRGRLNSPLHF.

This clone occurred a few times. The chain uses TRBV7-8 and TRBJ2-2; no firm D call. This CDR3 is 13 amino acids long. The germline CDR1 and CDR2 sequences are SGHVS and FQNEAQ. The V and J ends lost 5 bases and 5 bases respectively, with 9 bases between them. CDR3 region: CASSETRTGELFF. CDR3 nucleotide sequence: TGTGCCAGCAGCGAGACTCGAACCGGGGAGCTGTTTTTT.

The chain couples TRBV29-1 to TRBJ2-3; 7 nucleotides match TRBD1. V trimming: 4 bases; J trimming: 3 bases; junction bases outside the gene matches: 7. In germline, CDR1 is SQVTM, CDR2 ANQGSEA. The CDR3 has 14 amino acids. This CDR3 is CSVGQGSSTDTQYF. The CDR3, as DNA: TGCAGCGTTGGACAGGGATCATCAACAGATACGCAGTATTTT.

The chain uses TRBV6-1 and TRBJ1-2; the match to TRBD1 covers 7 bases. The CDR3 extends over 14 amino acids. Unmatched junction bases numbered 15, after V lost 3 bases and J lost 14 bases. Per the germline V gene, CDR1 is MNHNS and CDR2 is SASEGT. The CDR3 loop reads CASSETTGFEGMTF. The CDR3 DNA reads TGTGCCAGCAGTGAGACGACAGGGTTTGAGGGTATGACCTTC.

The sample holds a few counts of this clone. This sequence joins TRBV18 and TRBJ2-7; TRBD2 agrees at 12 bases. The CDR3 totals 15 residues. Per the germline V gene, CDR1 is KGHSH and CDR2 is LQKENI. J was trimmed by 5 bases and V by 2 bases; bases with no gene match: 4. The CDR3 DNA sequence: TGTGCCAGCTCACCATTAGGACTAGCGGGAAACGAGCAGTACTTC. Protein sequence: CASSPLGLAGNEQYF.

The CDR3 DNA reads as TGTGCCATCAGTGACTCTACCGGGACTAGCGGGAGGAAAGAGACCCAGTACTTC. Translating it yields CAISDSTGTSGRKETQYF. The rearrangement links TRBV10-3 to TRBJ2-5; TRBD2 aligns across 15 bases. The CDR3 extends over 18 amino acids. Germline lookup yields CDR1 ENHRY and CDR2 SYGVKD. V lost 3 bases, J lost 3 bases, and 8 bases stayed unmatched.

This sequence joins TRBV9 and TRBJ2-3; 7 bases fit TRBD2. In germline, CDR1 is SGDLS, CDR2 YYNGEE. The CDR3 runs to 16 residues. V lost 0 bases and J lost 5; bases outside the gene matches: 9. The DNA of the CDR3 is TGTGCCAGCAGCGTAGGGGAGGGAGGGCCCGGAGATACGCAGTATTTT. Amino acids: CASSVGEGGPGDTQYF. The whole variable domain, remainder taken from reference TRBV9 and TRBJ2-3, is DSGVTQTPKHLITATGQRVTLRCSPRSGDLSVYWYQQSLDQGLQFLIQYYNGEERAKGNILERFSAQQFPDLHSELNLSSLELGDSALYFCASSVGEGGPGDTQYFGPGTRLTVL.

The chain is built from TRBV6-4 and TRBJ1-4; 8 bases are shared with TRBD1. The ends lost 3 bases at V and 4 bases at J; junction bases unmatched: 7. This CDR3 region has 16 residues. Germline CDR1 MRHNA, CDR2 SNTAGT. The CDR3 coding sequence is TGTGCCAGCAGTGAGGGCAGGGGGCCTGGTAATGAAAAACTGTTTTTT. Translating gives CASSEGRGPGNEKLFF.

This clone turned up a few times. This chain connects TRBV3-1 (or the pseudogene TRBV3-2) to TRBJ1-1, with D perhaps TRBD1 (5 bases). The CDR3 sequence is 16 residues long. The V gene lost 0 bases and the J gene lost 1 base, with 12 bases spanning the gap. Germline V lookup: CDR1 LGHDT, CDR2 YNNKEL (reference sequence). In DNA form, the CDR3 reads TGTGCCAGCAGCCAAGACGGGGGGAGAGGGAACACTGAAGCTTTCTTT. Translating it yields CASSQDGGRGNTEAFF.

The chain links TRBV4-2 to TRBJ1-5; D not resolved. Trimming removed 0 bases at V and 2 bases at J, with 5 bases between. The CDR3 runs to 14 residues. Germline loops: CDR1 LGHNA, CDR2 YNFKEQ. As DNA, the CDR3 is TGTGCCAGCAGCCAAGACGGGGGCAATCAGCCCCAGCATTTT. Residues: CASSQDGGNQPQHF.

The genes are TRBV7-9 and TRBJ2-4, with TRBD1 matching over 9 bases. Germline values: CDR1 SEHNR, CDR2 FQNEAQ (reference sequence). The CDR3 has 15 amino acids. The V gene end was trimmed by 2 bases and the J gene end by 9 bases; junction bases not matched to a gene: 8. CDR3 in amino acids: CASSLSSGQGGIQYF. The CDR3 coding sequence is TGTGCCAGCAGCTTAAGCTCGGGACAGGGAGGCATTCAGTACTTC.

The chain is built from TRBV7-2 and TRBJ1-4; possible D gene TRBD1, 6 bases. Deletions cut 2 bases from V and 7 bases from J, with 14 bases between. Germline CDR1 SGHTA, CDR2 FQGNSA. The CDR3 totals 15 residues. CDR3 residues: CASSLRWGLGEKLFF. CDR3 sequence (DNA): TGTGCCAGCAGCTTACGGTGGGGGCTAGGTGAAAAACTGTTTTTT.